What follows are 23 T cell receptor beta chains derived from one specimen sequenced in a study of blood T cell repertoires in COVID-19. The data were produced by immunoSEQ multiplex PCR, yet TCRdb's version contains in-frame clones alone and is incomplete. The table includes 150,000 or so clones, roughly nine tenths detected once. The source material was peripheral blood. The source is a woman in her sixties or seventies with acute or convalescent COVID-19.

The rearrangement joins TRBV5-5 to TRBJ2-5; TRBD2 aligns across 8 bases. J gave up 1 base and V 4 bases, and 12 bases lay outside the gene matches. CDR1 is SGHKS, CDR2 YYEKEE, per germline (reference sequence). The CDR3 runs to 17 residues. CDR3: CASSLAPYSGGQETQYF. For the CDR3, the DNA is TGTGCCAGCAGCCTCGCCCCCTACAGCGGGGGCCAAGAGACCCAGTACTTC. Full variable domain (missing parts from reference TRBV5-5 and TRBJ2-5): DAGVTQSPTHLIKTRGQQVTLRCSPISGHKSVSWYQQVLGQGPQFIFQYYEKEERGRGNFPDRFSARQFPNYSSELNVNALLLGDSALYLCASSLAPYSGGQETQYFGPGTRLLVL.

The rearrangement uses TRBV24-1 and TRBJ2-5, with D perhaps TRBD2 (5 bases). V was cut by 4 bases and J by 4 bases, with 12 bases left in between. Germline CDR1 reads KGHDR; CDR2 reads SFDVKD. This CDR3 has 14 residues. The CDR3 bases are TGTGCCACCAGTGAGGGCGGACTTCGAGAGACCCAGTACTTC. Protein product: CATSEGGLRETQYF.

The chain couples TRBV5-1 to TRBJ1-2; the match to TRBD1 covers 7 bases. The germline CDR1 and CDR2 sequences are SGHRS and YFSETQ. V trimming: 4 bases; J trimming: 8 bases; junction bases outside the gene matches: 8. There are 13 residues in the CDR3. CDR3: CASSPVDREGYTF. In DNA form, the CDR3 reads TGCGCCAGCAGCCCGGTCGACAGGGAGGGCTACACCTTC.

The J gene is TRBJ2-7, the V gene TRBV6-2 or TRBV6-3; tentatively, D is TRBD1 (6 bases). The CDR3 contains 16 residues. V lost 4 bases to trimming and J lost 3 bases, with 19 bases between them. Per the germline V gene, CDR1 is MNHEY and CDR2 is SVGEGT. The CDR3 DNA is TGTGCCAGCAGTTTGCACCCGGGACACGGTGACTACGAGCAGTACTTC. Protein product: CASSLHPGHGDYEQYF.

The chain is built from TRBV19 and TRBJ2-2, with TRBD1 as a possible D gene (6 bases). The CDR3 extends over 14 amino acids. Germline V gene lookup returns CDR1 LNHDA and CDR2 SQIVND (reference sequence). With 9 bases removed from V and 8 bases from J, the gap between germline ends came to 19 bases. The CDR3 region is CASGSYRAAGELFF. CDR3 coding DNA: TGTGCCAGCGGGTCTTACAGGGCCGCGGGGGAGCTGTTTTTT.

V gene TRBV6-6 combines with J gene TRBJ1-5; a weak D match, TRBD1 (6 bases). V shed 6 bases and J shed 0 bases, with 15 bases lying between them. The length of the CDR3 is 16 residues. The V gene's germline CDR1 is MNHNY and CDR2 SVGAGI (reference sequence). The CDR3 bases are TGTGCCAGCAGGACACTACAGGGCGTTAGCAATCAGCCCCAGCATTTT. Protein sequence: CASRTLQGVSNQPQHF.

The chain has TRBV19 and TRBJ2-3; maybe TRBD1 (5 bases). Germline loops: CDR1 LNHDA, CDR2 SQIVND (reference sequence). This CDR3 has 13 amino acids. V lost 4 bases and J 5 bases, leaving 10 bases between the germline ends. CDR3 loop: CASSKGLEDTQYF. The DNA for the CDR3 is TGTGCCAGTAGTAAGGGGTTGGAAGATACGCAGTATTTT.

The chain combines TRBV7-2 with TRBJ2-7, with D maybe TRBD2 (5 bases). The CDR3 is made up of 14 amino acids. CDR1 and CDR2 from the germline V gene are SGHTA and FQGNSA. Trimming took 1 base from V and 7 from J, leaving 14 bases between them. In nucleotides, the CDR3 is TGTGCCAGCAGCTTAGAACTGGCCTCGGGGGAGCAGTACTTC. It codes for CASSLELASGEQYF.

The chain carries TRBV2 and TRBJ2-1; the D gene is possibly TRBD1 (5 bases). This CDR3 has 14 amino acids. Trimming removed 6 bases from V and 7 bases from J, with 16 bases in between. CDR1 is SNHLY and CDR2 is FYNNEI in the germline V gene. CDR3 amino acids: CASRSQGVVNEQFF. As DNA, the CDR3 is TGTGCCAGCAGGTCCCAAGGGGTTGTGAATGAGCAGTTCTTC.

In its sample, this clone was seen a few times. The chain combines TRBV6-5 with TRBJ2-5; a possible D gene is TRBD2 (7 bases). CDR1 and CDR2 (germline): MNHEY, SVGAGI. The germline V and J ends were trimmed by 8 bases and 0 bases, with 16 bases remaining between them. The CDR3 covers 15 residues. In DNA, the CDR3 is TGTGCCAGCGGGGTGAGGGGGGGGTACCAAGAGACCCAGTACTTC. Residues: CASGVRGGYQETQYF.

V gene TRBV5-8 combines with J gene TRBJ2-7, with 8 bases fitting TRBD1. Per the germline V gene, CDR1 is SGHTS and CDR2 is YDEGEE. The J segment lost 3 bases and the V segment lost 0 bases, leaving 5 bases of the junction unmatched. The CDR3 runs to 15 residues. For the CDR3, the DNA is TGTGCCAGCAGCTTGGGGGACAGGCCAAGCTACGAGCAGTACTTC. This encodes CASSLGDRPSYEQYF.

This sequence joins TRBV5-1 and TRBJ2-1; 12 positions agree with TRBD2. Germline trimming cut 4 bases from V and 9 bases from J; bases unmatched to any gene: 11. In germline, CDR1 is SGHRS, CDR2 YFSETQ. This CDR3 comprises 16 residues. The CDR3 spells CASSASSGGALVEQFF. The CDR3 DNA reads as TGCGCCAGCAGCGCCTCTAGCGGGGGGGCCTTAGTTGAGCAGTTCTTC.

The V gene is TRBV18, the J gene TRBJ1-2; perhaps TRBD1 as D (5 bases). The CDR3 runs to 17 residues. Trimming took 5 bases from V and 0 from J, leaving 19 bases between them. Germline V gives CDR1 KGHSH, CDR2 LQKENI. CDR3 sequence: CASSSSKGAAANYGYTF. In DNA, the CDR3 is TGTGCCAGCTCATCCTCCAAAGGGGCAGCTGCTAACTATGGCTACACCTTC.

The chain recombines TRBV5-6 with TRBJ1-5; 9 bases map to TRBD1. The CDR3 is 14 residues long. The ends lost 5 bases at V and 6 bases at J; junction bases unmatched: 6. Per germline, CDR1 SGHDT and CDR2 YYEEEE. The chain's CDR3 is CASRRQGDSQPQHF. CDR3 nucleotides: TGTGCCAGCAGACGACAGGGGGATAGTCAGCCCCAGCATTTT.

The V call is TRBV3-1 (or the pseudogene TRBV3-2), the J call TRBJ2-5, with D possibly matching TRBD2 (7 bases). Germline lookup yields CDR1 LGHDT and CDR2 YNNKEL (reference sequence). V lost 6 bases, J lost 4 bases, and 15 bases lay in between. This CDR3 comprises 14 residues. The CDR3 reads CASSLKGGIETQYF. The CDR3 DNA sequence: TGTGCCAGCAGTCTCAAGGGGGGGATAGAGACCCAGTACTTC.

The gene calls are TRBV24-1 and TRBJ2-7, with unresolved D. V lost 5 bases to trimming and J lost 2 bases, with 12 bases between them. Per the germline V gene, CDR1 is KGHDR and CDR2 is SFDVKD. CDR3 size: 14 residues. CDR3 DNA sequence: TGTGCCACCAGTGCGGGTAGTCCCCCCTACGAGCAGTACTTC. Protein: CATSAGSPPYEQYF.

The chain combines TRBV2 with TRBJ1-2; 7 bases fit TRBD1. From germline, CDR1 is SNHLY and CDR2 FYNNEI. There are 15 residues in the CDR3. The trim removed 6 bases at V and 5 bases at J, leaving 12 bases unmatched. CDR3 sequence (DNA): TGTGCCAGCAGCCCCCTCGACAGGGAAGTTTATGGCTACACCTTC. This gives the protein CASSPLDREVYGYTF.

The CDR3 nucleotides are TGTGCCAGCAGCCCCACGACAGCTTATAATTCACCCCTCCACTTT. The encoded protein is CASSPTTAYNSPLHF. This sequence joins TRBV3-1 (or the pseudogene TRBV3-2) and TRBJ1-6; possible D gene TRBD1, 5 bases. CDR1 and CDR2 from the germline V gene are LGHDT and YNNKEL (reference sequence). This CDR3 comprises 15 residues. The V end lost 4 bases, the J end lost 4 bases, and 11 bases lay between the germline ends.

The J gene is TRBJ2-7, the V gene TRBV6-2 or TRBV6-3, with D possibly TRBD1 on 7 matching bases. Trimming took 0 bases from V and 4 from J, leaving 13 bases between them. CDR1 is MNHEY and CDR2 is SVGEGT in the germline V gene. This CDR3 has 15 residues. The DNA for the CDR3 is TGTGCCAGCAGTTACTCGGCAGGGGGGAGATACGAGCAGTACGTC. It yields the protein CASSYSAGGRYEQYV.

V gene TRBV6-2 or TRBV6-3 combines with J gene TRBJ2-1; TRBD1 matches at 9 bases. The germline V gene has CDR1 MNHEY and CDR2 SVGEGT. The ends lost 5 bases at V and 5 bases at J; junction bases unmatched: 7. The CDR3 sequence is 15 residues long. Here the CDR3 DNA reads TGTGCCAGCAGTCAAAGGACAGGGGTTAACAATGAGCAGTTCTTC. Protein sequence: CASSQRTGVNNEQFF.

The chain carries TRBV6-5 and TRBJ1-1, with D possibly matching TRBD1 (5 bases). Germline CDR1 and CDR2: MNHEY and SVGAGI. The CDR3 runs 15 residues. Trimming pared 5 bases from V and 1 base from J, leaving 14 bases between. The CDR3 nucleotides are TGTGCCAGCAGTCCCCCCAGGGCGCGGAACACTGAAGCTTTCTTT. Protein: CASSPPRARNTEAFF.

The chain carries TRBV28 and TRBJ1-2; 8 bases match TRBD1. This CDR3 has 18 residues. Germline CDR1 MDHEN, CDR2 SYDVKM. Trimming cost V 6 bases and J 1 base; bases outside gene matches: 16. For the CDR3, the DNA is TGTGCCAGCAGGGGGCCTCCCGACAGGGGCTATAGTAACTATGGCTACACCTTC. Translated: CASRGPPDRGYSNYGYTF.

The rearrangement joins TRBV27 to TRBJ1-5; D is unresolved. The CDR3 covers 13 residues. Trimming shortened V by 4 bases and J by 2 bases, and 6 bases separated the two germline ends. Germline CDR1 reads MNHEY; CDR2 reads SMNVEV (reference sequence). This chain's CDR3 is CASSYLGNQPQHF. CDR3 coding DNA: TGTGCCAGCAGTTACTTGGGCAATCAGCCCCAGCATTTT.